One and the same sample provided the 5 T cell receptor beta chains below, sequenced in a study of vaccination effects on CD4 cells after COVID-19. The antigens for these receptors are not known. Sequencing used immunoSEQ multiplex PCR; TCRdb keeps in-frame clones, though not all of them. Of around 30,000 clones listed, roughly 63% are singletons. Viral peptide pools were used in the ViraFEST assay to expand antigen-specific CD4+ T cells, and sequencing came afterward. Culture lasted approximately 10 days before CD4+ T cell isolation. The vaccine given was either BNT162b2 or mRNA-1273, in two doses. The sample here was CD4+ T cells from PBMCs cultured with SARS-CoV-2 spike peptides, taken after COVID-19 vaccination. These receptors all come from a human donor who received a COVID-19 vaccine.

This clone was seen a single time. J is TRBJ2-1 and V is TRBV7-9; 11 bases line up with TRBD2. CDR3 length: 15 residues. Germline V gives CDR1 SEHNR, CDR2 FQNEAQ (reference sequence). V shed 1 base and J 5 bases; nucleotides not matched to a gene: 1. The CDR3 DNA follows: TGTGCCAGCAGCTTAGGACTAGCGGGGCACAATGAGCAGTTCTTC. It is translated as CASSLGLAGHNEQFF.

This sequence joins TRBV18 and TRBJ1-1; D is uncertain. Per germline, CDR1 KGHSH and CDR2 LQKENI. This CDR3 contains 13 residues. The V end lost 3 bases, the J end lost 3 bases, and 8 bases lay between the germline ends. The CDR3 region is CASSPQEYTEAFF. The CDR3 region has the DNA TGTGCCAGCTCACCTCAGGAGTACACTGAAGCTTTCTTT. Variable domain in full (rest from reference TRBV18 and TRBJ1-1): NAGVMQNPRHLVRRRGQEARLRCSPMKGHSHVYWYRQLPEEGLKFMVYLQKENIIDESGMPKERFSAEFPKEGPSILRIQQVVRGDSAAYFCASSPQEYTEAFFGQGTRLTVV.

The rearrangement joins TRBV19 to TRBJ1-5, with D perhaps TRBD1 (6 bases). The germline V gene has CDR1 LNHDA and CDR2 SQIVND (reference sequence). This CDR3 comprises 14 residues. V lost 5 bases and J lost 5, with 13 bases in between. The CDR3 DNA follows: TGTGCCAGTAGTGACAGGTATGGGGATCAGCCCCAGCATTTT. Amino acids: CASSDRYGDQPQHF.

This clone is medium-sized in the sample. The rearrangement joins TRBV27 to TRBJ1-5; D might be TRBD1 (5 bases). This CDR3 is 16 amino acids long. Germline-derived CDR1 and CDR2 are MNHEY and SMNVEV (reference sequence). The ends were cut back, 6 bases at V and 6 bases at J, with 21 bases in the middle. The CDR3 DNA is TGTGCCAGCAGGTCCGACAGTGAAGGTTTTCGTCAGCCCCAGCATTTT. As protein: CASRSDSEGFRQPQHF.

The V and J genes are TRBV18 and TRBJ1-1; TRBD1 is a possible D gene (6 bases). Germline V lookup: CDR1 KGHSH, CDR2 LQKENI. This CDR3 is built from 15 residues. V gave up 2 bases and J gave up 1 base, with 11 bases separating them. CDR3 loop: CASSPGTGRNTEAFF. The CDR3 DNA reads TGTGCCAGCTCACCAGGAACAGGGAGGAACACTGAAGCTTTCTTT. Supplemented by reference TRBV18 and TRBJ1-1, the full variable domain reads NAGVMQNPRHLVRRRGQEARLRCSPMKGHSHVYWYRQLPEEGLKFMVYLQKENIIDESGMPKERFSAEFPKEGPSILRIQQVVRGDSAAYFCASSPGTGRNTEAFFGQGTRLTVV.